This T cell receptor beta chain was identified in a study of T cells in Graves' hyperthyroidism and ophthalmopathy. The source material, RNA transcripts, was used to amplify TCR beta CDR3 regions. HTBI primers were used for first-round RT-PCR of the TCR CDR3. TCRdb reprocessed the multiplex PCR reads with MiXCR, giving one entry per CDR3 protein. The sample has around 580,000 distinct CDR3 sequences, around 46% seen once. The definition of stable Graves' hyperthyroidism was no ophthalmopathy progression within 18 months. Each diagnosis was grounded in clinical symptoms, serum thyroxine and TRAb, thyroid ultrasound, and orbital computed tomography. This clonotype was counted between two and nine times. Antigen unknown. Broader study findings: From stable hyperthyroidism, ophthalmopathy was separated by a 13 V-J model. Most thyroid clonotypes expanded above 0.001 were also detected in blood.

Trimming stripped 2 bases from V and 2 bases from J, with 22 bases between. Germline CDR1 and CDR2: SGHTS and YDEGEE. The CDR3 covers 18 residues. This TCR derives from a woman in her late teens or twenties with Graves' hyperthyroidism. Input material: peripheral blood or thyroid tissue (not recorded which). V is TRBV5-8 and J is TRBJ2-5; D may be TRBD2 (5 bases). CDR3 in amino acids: CASSFRRGSRLIQETQYF. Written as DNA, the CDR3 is TGTGCCAGCAGCTTCAGAAGAGGGTCCCGATTGATTCAAGAGACCCAGTACTTC.